The source of this T cell receptor (beta chain) is a study of blood T cell repertoires in COVID-19 (dated by TCRdb to the early 2020s). Background for the entire study: Collaborator samples came from the United States, Italy and Spain and covered acute and convalescent phases of COVID-19. The material from the prospective study consisted of cDNA or gDNA derived from T cells, B-cell-depleted T cells, or PBMCs. The dataset comprised deeply sampled blood TCRbeta repertoires from subjects exposed to, actively infected with, or recovered from COVID-19. The repertoires were made available in a free public database intended to serve as a resource for research on the immune response to SARS-CoV-2. The samples were drawn from two sources: the first 160 participants of the ongoing ImmuneRACE study, and fewer than 1,500 subjects contributed by 6 global collaborators. Nearly every sample came with metadata listing a de-identified subject ID, COVID-19 status, age in years and sex. HLA class I and class II types, where available, came from metadata supplied by the sample provider rather than from assay-based typing.

Worth noting for this clone: Its target antigen remains unknown. Per-base qualities were not stored, and no clone one base away is much larger.

CDR3 length: 13 amino acids, cysteine to phenylalanine. Left in the record is the CDR3 DNA by itself, 39 bases read in frame from the first base. The collaborating institutions used their own protocols to collect whole blood in K2EDTA tubes. For TCRbeta analysis, collaborators shipped samples in one of three forms: frozen whole blood, isolated PBMCs, or DNA extracted from either of those sample types. Beyond this particular receptor, the publication reports: Clinical and demographic metadata were provided uncurated, with the amount varying by source and participant.

The immunoSEQ Assay, a bias-controlled multiplex PCR, was used to amplify TCRbeta CDR3 regions from genomic DNA. The published analysis was carried out like this. The number of nucleated cells in each sample was estimated from the amplification of reference gene primers within the assay. To quantify the absolute abundance of each unique TCRbeta CDR3 rearrangement, sequence reads were collapsed and filtered. Productive Simpson clonality was computed per sample as the square root of Simpson's diversity index over productive rearrangements. TCRdb re-hosts the immuneACCESS table, in-frame sequences only. Its copies lack some clones; in the studies checked, an unresolved V gene accounts for under half of them, and the cause for the rest is not known. Clone size and the V and J calls come from that table; the DNA yielded D and trimming. In this sample the table shows roughly 250,000 clones, roughly 86% of which occur a single time. The ten biggest clones cover roughly 0.8% of the sample.

This receptor was identified in a woman in her twenties or thirties with acute or convalescent COVID-19. The specimen sequenced was peripheral blood. Recombination connected TRBV21-1 to TRBJ1-1; the table's TRBD1 call for D was not verified on the DNA. TRBV21-1 is a pseudogene locus. The DNA is as follows: TGTGCCAGCACGCCGGGACAGGCCCATGAAGCTTTCTTT. This yields the protein CASTPGQAHEAFF.